A selection of T cell receptor beta chains follows, all from one sample in a study of OX40 agonist ivuxolimab in advanced cancers. TCRdb's table, derived via immunoSEQ multiplex PCR, lists solely in-frame clones and lacks some. The profile shows about 42,000 clones, around 84% of them singletons. Sequenced here: CD4+ or CD8+ T cells sorted from blood, sampled in a trial of the OX40 agonist ivuxolimab. These receptors all stem from an adult with an advanced solid tumor such as melanoma, head and neck, liver or kidney cancer. The CDR3 runs from the conserved cysteine through the conserved F or W. D genes are given only for firm matches. The size of a clone is reported for some rows only, either as once, few or many, or as a class for expanded clones.

CASSLPGAPNSPLHF	TGTGCCAGCAGCTTGCCAGGGGCTCCTAATTCACCCCTCCACTTT	TRBJ1-6	.	.	TRBV5-6
CASSRDGSNQPQHF	TGTGCCAGCAGCCGGGACGGCAGCAATCAGCCCCAGCATTTT	TRBJ1-5	.	.	TRBV6-5
CASSPPEGGETQYF	TGTGCCAGCTCACCTCCTGAAGGTGGGGAGACCCAGTACTTC	TRBJ2-5	.	.	TRBV18
CASSYSTTGNYGYTF	TGTGCCAGCAGTTACTCGACGACAGGGAACTATGGCTACACCTTC	TRBJ1-2	.	TRBD1	TRBV6-5
CASSGGSYEQYF	TGTGCCAGCAGCGGGGGTTCCTACGAGCAGTACTTC	TRBJ2-7	.	.	TRBV13
CATWGGVQETQYF	TGTGCCACTTGGGGGGGTGTGCAGGAGACCCAGTACTTC	TRBJ2-5	.	TRBD2	TRBV6-5
CASSQGTEAFF	TGTGCCAGCAGCCAAGGCACTGAAGCTTTCTTT	TRBJ1-1	.	.	TRBV7-8
CASSPPGTGNPEAFF	TGTGCCAGCTCACCACCGGGGACAGGCAACCCTGAAGCTTTCTTT	TRBJ1-1	.	TRBD1	TRBV18
CASSLERGNTEAFF	TGTGCCAGCAGCTTAGAGCGGGGTAACACTGAAGCTTTCTTT	TRBJ1-1	.	.	TRBV7-3
CASSPRGQANEQFF	TGTGCCAGCAGCCCGAGGGGCCAGGCCAATGAGCAGTTCTTC	TRBJ2-1	.	.	TRBV5-8
CASSLSRHEAFF	TGTGCCAGCAGCTTATCCAGGCATGAAGCTTTCTTT	TRBJ1-1	once	.	TRBV11-2
CASSQDPARTGELFF	TGTGCCAGCAGCCAAGACCCAGCTAGGACCGGGGAGCTGTTTTTT	TRBJ2-2	.	.	TRBV4-2
CASSRSSNTEAFF	TGTGCCAGTAGCCGCAGTTCGAACACTGAAGCTTTCTTT	TRBJ1-1	.	.	TRBV19
CASSPPEGRTDTQYF	TGTGCCAGCAGCCCGCCAGAGGGCCGCACAGATACGCAGTATTTT	TRBJ2-3	.	.	TRBV7-9
CSVSGTGGRDEQFF	TGCAGCGTTTCCGGGACAGGGGGCAGGGATGAGCAGTTCTTC	TRBJ2-1	.	TRBD1	TRBV29-1
CASSHRGWAYGYTF	TGCGCCAGCAGCCACAGGGGGTGGGCCTATGGCTACACCTTC	TRBJ1-2	.	TRBD1	TRBV4-3
CASSEYLAQNTEAFF	TGTGCCAGCAGTGAATATCTCGCGCAGAACACTGAAGCTTTCTTT	TRBJ1-1	.	.	TRBV2
CASSLSMGYTEAFF	TGTGCCAGCAGTTTATCGATGGGGTACACTGAAGCTTTCTTT	TRBJ1-1	.	.	TRBV27
CASSLYATGGGTDTQYF	TGTGCCAGCAGTTTATATGCGACAGGGGGTGGAACAGATACGCAGTATTTT	TRBJ2-3	.	TRBD1	TRBV27
CASSQTAGRGYNEQFF	TGCGCCAGCAGCCAGACAGCAGGGCGGGGGTACAATGAGCAGTTCTTC	TRBJ2-1	.	TRBD2	TRBV4-3
CASSFRTSGGSYEQYF	TGTGCCAGCAGCTTTCGGACTAGCGGGGGATCCTACGAGCAGTACTTC	TRBJ2-7	.	TRBD2	TRBV13
CASGHGQGALFVAFF	TGTGCTAGTGGTCATGGACAGGGGGCTCTATTTGTCGCTTTCTTT	TRBJ1-1	.	TRBD1	TRBV12-5
CASSQVAGDTYEQYF	TGCGCCAGCAGCCAAGTTGCAGGGGACACCTACGAGCAGTACTTC	TRBJ2-7	.	.	TRBV4-1
CASSQTDRAYGYTF	TGTGCCAGCAGCCAAACCGACCGGGCCTATGGCTACACCTTC	TRBJ1-2	once	.	TRBV5-6
CASSVDGLAGTYEQYF	TGTGCCAGCAGCGTAGACGGACTAGCGGGGACCTACGAGCAGTACTTC	TRBJ2-7	few	TRBD2	TRBV9
CASSLGGQYGYTF	TGTGCCAGCAGCTTAGGAGGACAGTATGGCTACACCTTC	TRBJ1-2	.	.	TRBV13
CASSEVDREAEQYF	TGTGCCAGCAGTGAAGTGGACAGGGAGGCCGAGCAGTACTTC	TRBJ2-7	.	TRBD1	TRBV25-1
CASSRDASTGSNQPQHF	TGTGCCAGCAGTAGGGATGCGTCGACGGGGAGCAATCAGCCCCAGCATTTT	TRBJ1-5	few	.	TRBV2
CASSLYGDKITPANTIYF	TGTGCCAGCAGCCTCTATGGGGATAAGATTACCCCGGCCAACACCATATATTTT	TRBJ1-3	.	.	TRBV7-6
CASSPSGGGTEAFF	TGTGCCAGCAGCCCGTCAGGCGGGGGGACTGAAGCTTTCTTT	TRBJ1-1	.	.	TRBV7-6
CASSTEKTGNNEKLFF	TGTGCCAGCAGCACGGAAAAGACAGGGAATAATGAAAAACTGTTTTTT	TRBJ1-4	.	.	TRBV21-1
CASKAGDHSPLHF	TGTGCCAGCAAAGCAGGGGATCATTCACCCCTCCACTTT	TRBJ1-6	.	.	TRBV6-6
CASSPHPGALSYEQYF	TGTGCCAGCAGCCCCCACCCAGGGGCCCTCTCCTACGAGCAGTACTTC	TRBJ2-7	once	.	TRBV9
CASSLNLAGAEETQYF	TGTGCCAGCAGCTTAAATCTAGCGGGGGCCGAAGAGACCCAGTACTTC	TRBJ2-5	.	TRBD2	TRBV11-3
CASSRTAGGTIDEQYF	TGTGCCAGCTCCCGGACAGCGGGGGGTACCATCGACGAGCAGTACTTC	TRBJ2-7	.	TRBD2	TRBV27
CASSSRTSGGYTDTQYF	TGTGCCAGCAGCTCCCGGACTAGCGGGGGCTACACAGATACGCAGTATTTT	TRBJ2-3	.	TRBD2	TRBV7-2
CASSYSLENTEAFF	TGTGCCAGCAGTTACTCCTTGGAGAACACTGAAGCTTTCTTT	TRBJ1-1	.	.	TRBV6-5
CASSLVGQREAQYF	TGTGCCAGCAGCTTAGTAGGGCAACGCGAGGCCCAGTACTTC	TRBJ2-5	.	.	TRBV7-7
CASSLLSLQGGDTEAFF	TGTGCCAGCAGTTTACTATCACTTCAGGGGGGGGACACTGAAGCTTTCTTT	TRBJ1-1	.	TRBD1	TRBV28
CASSPSSQELSNQPQHF	TGTGCCAGCTCCCCTTCAAGCCAGGAACTCAGCAATCAGCCCCAGCATTTT	TRBJ1-5	.	.	TRBV28
CASRQTGELFF	TGTGCCAGCAGACAGACCGGGGAGCTGTTTTTT	TRBJ2-2	.	.	TRBV7-9
CASSYEVLGNTEAFF	TGTGCCAGCAGTTACGAGGTTCTGGGTAACACTGAAGCTTTCTTT	TRBJ1-1	few	.	TRBV6-5
CASSPAPGNEQFF	TGTGCCAGCAGTCCGGCCCCGGGAAATGAGCAGTTCTTC	TRBJ2-1	.	.	TRBV6-6
CASSPLGGTAYNEQFF	TGTGCCAGCAGCCCCCTAGGGGGGACAGCGTACAATGAGCAGTTCTTC	TRBJ2-1	.	.	TRBV11-2
CASSQGTTDRTDTQYF	TGCGCCAGCAGCCAAGGGACAACGGACCGCACAGATACGCAGTATTTT	TRBJ2-3	.	.	TRBV4-3
CASSQERGAYEQYF	TGTGCCAGCAGCCAAGAAAGGGGCGCCTACGAGCAGTACTTC	TRBJ2-7	.	.	TRBV7-2
CASSIETAQETQYF	TGTGCCAGTAGTATTGAGACAGCTCAAGAGACCCAGTACTTC	TRBJ2-5	.	.	TRBV19
CASRLGRAAGYTF	TGTGCCAGCAGACTCGGAAGGGCGGCGGGCTACACCTTC	TRBJ1-2	.	.	TRBV6-5
CASSLGRVPSGANVLTF	TGTGCCAGCAGCTTAGGCAGGGTCCCCTCTGGGGCCAACGTCCTGACTTTC	TRBJ2-6	.	.	TRBV7-9
CASSRNEGGTEAFF	TGTGCCAGCAGCCGGAATGAGGGGGGCACTGAAGCTTTCTTT	TRBJ1-1	.	.	TRBV5-4
CASTDPRRNTEAFF	TGTGCCAGCACCGACCCGCGTAGGAACACTGAAGCTTTCTTT	TRBJ1-1	.	.	TRBV2
CASSYPGQSTEAFF	TGTGCCAGCAGTTATCCGGGACAGAGCACTGAAGCTTTCTTT	TRBJ1-1	.	TRBD1	TRBV6-9
CASSNERGGATGELFF	TGTGCCAGCAGCAATGAGCGGGGGGGCGCTACTGGGGAGCTGTTTTTT	TRBJ2-2	.	TRBD2	TRBV5-4
CASSQEGIRANIQYF	TGTGCCAGCAGCCAAGAGGGAATTAGGGCAAACATTCAGTACTTC	TRBJ2-4	.	.	TRBV6-6
CASSVDGRTGVKLFF	TGTGCCAGCAGCGTAGATGGGAGGACAGGGGTAAAACTGTTTTTT	TRBJ1-4	medium-sized	TRBD1	TRBV9
CAWRRQGGYANEKLFF	TGTGCCTGGAGAAGGCAGGGGGGTTACGCTAATGAAAAACTGTTTTTT	TRBJ1-4	.	TRBD1	TRBV30
CASSTAGTGRNEQFF	TGTGCCAGTAGTACCGCCGGGACAGGGAGAAATGAGCAGTTCTTC	TRBJ2-1	.	TRBD1	TRBV19
CASSFGADPRDTQYF	TGTGCCAGCAGCTTCGGCGCCGACCCAAGGGATACGCAGTATTTT	TRBJ2-3	once	.	TRBV5-5
CASSPGRAAYNEQFF	TGTGCCAGCAGCCCCGGCAGGGCCGCCTACAATGAGCAGTTCTTC	TRBJ2-1	few	.	TRBV9
CASGLEVRGPADTQYF	TGTGCTAGTGGTTTGGAGGTCAGGGGCCCTGCAGATACGCAGTATTTT	TRBJ2-3	.	.	TRBV12-5